The clone carrying this T cell receptor beta chain was seen only a few times. CDR1 is SEHNR, CDR2 FQNEAQ, per germline (reference sequence). J gave up 7 bases and V 1 base, and 10 bases lay outside the gene matches. This CDR3 spans 16 amino acids. The data stem from a study of beta chain features in type 1 diabetes. TCRB transcripts that were expressed got sequenced, as all of the isolated RNA had been reverse transcribed. The assay was immunoSEQ multiplex PCR, and TCRdb's table has in-frame clones only and misses some. Of over 40,000 clones listed, under 65% are singletons. The gene calls are TRBV7-9 and TRBJ1-2, with TRBD1 matching over 9 bases. This receptor was obtained from a woman aged 18-30 years in good health. Material for sequencing was Tregs from blood. The CDR3 reads CASSLGTGEPLGGYTF. The CDR3 DNA follows: TGTGCCAGCAGCTTAGGGACAGGGGAACCCCTCGGTGGCTACACCTTC.